This T cell receptor beta chain derives from a study of beta chain features in type 1 diabetes. Expressed TCRB transcripts got sequenced, as all isolated RNA was reverse transcribed. Clones were read by immunoSEQ multiplex PCR, and TCRdb kept only the in-frame ones, dropping some. The data hold about 470,000 clones, with approximately 30% observed a single time. The CDR3 is made up of 16 amino acids. Trimming shortened V by 3 bases and J by 1 base, and 14 bases separated the two germline ends. Germline CDR1 and CDR2: LGHNA and YSLEER. The chain uses TRBV4-3 and TRBJ2-3, with D perhaps TRBD2 (7 bases). The sample taken for sequencing was naive CD4+ T cells from blood. The TCR was taken from a man younger than 35 in good health. DNA of the CDR3: TGCGCCAGCAGCCATAGGGGGGGTAGGGGCACAGATACGCAGTATTTT. Translation gives CASSHRGGRGTDTQYF.